This T cell receptor (beta chain) emerged from a study of blood T cells in healthy people across ages. Primed by a sample-barcoded 5' primer and a J-beta primer mix, a second PCR proceeded for 7 to 11 cycles. TCRdb re-derived calls from the 5' RACE reads in MiXCR, one entry per CDR3 protein. The table lists about a million distinct CDR3 sequences, roughly half of them singletons, with about 20% in the top ten. With 3 bases clipped from V and 7 bases from J, the junction kept 15 bases outside the gene matches. Per the germline V gene, CDR1 is SEHNR and CDR2 is FQNEAQ (reference sequence). This CDR3 is built from 18 residues.

This receptor was obtained from a woman between 55 and 75 years old in good health. The sample was blood. This rearrangement joins TRBV7-9 to TRBJ1-4, with 9 bases identical to TRBD1. The CDR3 is CASSFVAQRDRVVEKLFF. In nucleotides, the CDR3 is TGTGCCAGCAGCTTTGTTGCCCAGCGGGACAGGGTTGTTGAAAAACTGTTTTTT.